The 9 T cell receptor beta chains below were found in one sample sequenced in a study of graft-versus-host responses after intestinal transplantation. Processed graft tissue released its intraepithelial and lamina propria lymphocytes. Generated by immunoSEQ multiplex PCR, the TCRdb table keeps only in-frame clones and is missing some. The profile shows 9,600 or so clones, about 77% of them singletons. The input for sequencing was ileum tissue, taken around 440 days after intestinal transplantation. These TCRs come from a human patient who received an intestinal transplant, so some T cells may come from the graft donor.

The chain combines TRBV7-3 with TRBJ1-5; D might be TRBD1 (5 bases). The CDR3 runs 21 residues. CDR1 and CDR2 from the germline V gene are SGHTA and FQGTGA. V shed 8 bases and J shed 2 bases, with 34 bases lying between them. The CDR3 bases are TGTGCCAGCTTGCAACAAGGGGTGACGAAGAAGGGGAAAGATGGCAATCAGCCCCAGCATTTT. This encodes CASLQQGVTKKGKDGNQPQHF.

Remarks on this clone: A read error may account for a junction end that differs from germline. Other DNA sequences in the same sample also yield this CDR3. This chain connects TRBV5-1 to TRBJ2-1; no clear D gene. The CDR3 has 13 residues. Germline V CDR1 and CDR2: SGHRS, YFSETQ. This chain's CDR3 is CASGQFMTDEQFF. The CDR3 bases are TGCGCCAGCGGCCAATTTATGACGGATGAACAGTTCTTC.

The sample holds a few counts of this clone. The chain uses TRBV5-1 and TRBJ1-2; the match to TRBD1 covers 9 bases. Germline CDR1 reads SGHRS; CDR2 reads YFSETQ. The CDR3 loop spans 14 amino acids. V lost 3 bases, J lost 7 bases, and 7 bases stayed unmatched. CDR3 nucleotides: TGCGCCAGCAGCTCGGACAGGGGAGGAGGTGGCTACACCTTC. Protein product: CASSSDRGGGGYTF.

This clone appeared a single time. The rearrangement links TRBV5-4 to TRBJ1-1; D may be TRBD1 (6 bases). In germline, CDR1 is SGHNT, CDR2 YYREEE (reference sequence). The CDR3 length is 12 residues. With 5 bases removed from V and 7 bases from J, the gap between germline ends came to 12 bases. CDR3 residues: CASSSGQFEAFF. The DNA of the CDR3 is TGTGCCAGCAGTTCTGGACAGTTTGAAGCTTTCTTT. Filled out from reference TRBV5-4 and TRBJ1-1, the complete variable domain reads ETGVTQSPTHLIKTRGQQVTLRCSSQSGHNTVSWYQQALGQGPQFIFQYYREEENGRGNFPPRFSGLQFPNYSSELNVNALELDDSALYLCASSSGQFEAFFGQGTRLTVV.

The gene calls are TRBV7-2 and TRBJ2-7; 9 nucleotides match TRBD2. Germline lookup yields CDR1 SGHTA and CDR2 FQGNSA. The ends lost 3 bases at V and 3 bases at J; junction bases unmatched: 6. This CDR3 contains 15 residues. The CDR3 DNA reads TGTGCCAGCAGCTTGGGTAGCGGGGGCAACTACGAGCAGTACTTC. Its translation: CASSLGSGGNYEQYF.

V gene TRBV7-9 combines with J gene TRBJ1-2; TRBD1 matches at 7 bases. The CDR3 has 14 residues. CDR1 is SEHNR and CDR2 is FQNEAQ in the germline V gene (reference sequence). The trim removed 8 bases at V and 3 bases at J, leaving 9 bases unmatched. This CDR3 reads CASGLQGSYYGYTF. The CDR3 DNA reads TGTGCCAGCGGCCTACAGGGGTCGTACTATGGCTACACCTTC.

This clone was detected once. The chain is built from TRBV10-3 and TRBJ1-1, with D uncertain. V was shortened by 3 bases and J by 5 bases, with 10 bases between the two germline ends. Germline CDR1 is ENHRY and CDR2 is SYGVKD. CDR3 length equals 13 residues. CDR3 coding DNA: TGTGCCATCAGTGACCTCACGAGGACTGAAGCTTTCTTT. Residues: CAISDLTRTEAFF.

About this clone: The same CDR3 also results from other DNA sequences found in this sample. V usage is TRBV6-1 and J usage is TRBJ2-7; D is undetermined. Trimming pared 2 bases from V and 0 bases from J, leaving 5 bases between. The CDR3 has 13 residues. The germline V gene has CDR1 MNHNS and CDR2 SASEGT. In nucleotides, the CDR3 is TGTGCCAGCAGTGAACCCAGCTCCTACGAGCAGTACTTC. It codes for CASSEPSSYEQYF.

The chain couples TRBV19 to TRBJ2-5; D could derive from TRBD1 or TRBD2 (7 bases each). The J call is doubtful: the DNA matches TRBJ2-7 better. Per germline, CDR1 LNHDA and CDR2 SQIVND (reference sequence). This CDR3 region has 11 residues. For the CDR3, the DNA is TGTGCCACAGGGGGGGACTACGAGCAGTACTTC. Protein: CATGGDYEQYF.